One sample yielded the 5 T cell receptor beta chains listed below, sequenced in a study of shared clonotypes between healthy human individuals. CD45RO negativity and positive selection for CCR7 defined naive CD8 cells, a population that excluded terminally differentiated effector memory CD45RA+ cells. Sequenced by immunoSEQ multiplex PCR; TCRdb stores in-frame clones only, minus some. This table has some 2.1 million clones, approximately 95% appearing once. Input material: naive CD8+ T cells sorted from blood. These receptors came from a man aged 18 to 29 in good health.

This clone has just one count. The chain joins TRBV10-3 to TRBJ1-2; weak D call: TRBD1 (5 bases). CDR3 length equals 14 residues. The V gene lost 3 bases and the J gene lost 4 bases, with 12 bases spanning the gap. From germline, CDR1 is ENHRY and CDR2 SYGVKD. CDR3 DNA sequence: TGTGCCATCAGTGACGAGGGGACCTTCTATGGCTACACCTTC. Protein sequence: CAISDEGTFYGYTF.

Only a few counts were recorded for this clone. Other DNA sequences within the sample encode an identical CDR3. The chain is built from TRBV11-3 and TRBJ1-1; no clear D gene. The CDR3 covers 13 residues. In germline, CDR1 is SGHNT, CDR2 YENEEA. Trimming cost V 3 bases and J 1 base, with 6 bases left between them. The CDR3 DNA reads as TGTGCCAGCAGCTTGACTGAGAACACTGAAGCTTTCTTT. Protein sequence: CASSLTENTEAFF. Supplemented by reference TRBV11-3 and TRBJ1-1, the full variable domain reads EAGVVQSPRYKIIEKKQPVAFWCNPISGHNTLYWYLQNLGQGPELLIRYENEEAVDDSQLPKDRFSAERLKGVDSTLKIQPAELGDSAVYLCASSLTENTEAFFGQGTRLTVV.

V usage is TRBV4-1 and J usage is TRBJ2-5; 9 nucleotides agree with TRBD1. The CDR3 totals 17 residues. The V gene's germline CDR1 is MGHRA and CDR2 YSYEKL. Trimming at V came to 0 bases and at J to 5 bases, leaving 10 bases not matched to a gene. CDR3 nucleotides: TGCGCCAGCAGCCAAGAGGGACAGGGCCCCACCACTGAGACCCAGTACTTC. Amino acid sequence: CASSQEGQGPTTETQYF.

The chain couples TRBV7-9 to TRBJ1-4; 7 bases fit TRBD1. CDR3 length equals 12 residues. With 3 bases clipped from V and 12 bases from J, the junction kept 4 bases outside the gene matches. Germline V gene lookup returns CDR1 SEHNR and CDR2 FQNEAQ (reference sequence). CDR3 residues: CASSFGTDQLFF. CDR3 coding DNA: TGTGCCAGCAGCTTTGGGACAGACCAACTGTTTTTT.

The rearrangement joins TRBV13 to TRBJ2-2; D assignment may be TRBD1 or TRBD2 (5 bases each). Trimming removed 3 bases from V and 5 bases from J, with 10 bases in between. There are 14 residues in the CDR3. Germline V CDR1 and CDR2: PRHDT, FYEKMQ (reference sequence). The CDR3 DNA is TGTGCCAGCAGCTTGGGGGTAGTAACCGGGGAGCTGTTTTTT. Encoded protein: CASSLGVVTGELFF.